One and the same sample provided the 14 T cell receptor beta chains below, sequenced in a study of PD-L1 blockade in urothelial cancer. Profiled with immunoSEQ multiplex PCR; TCRdb holds only in-frame clones, not every one. The sample holds 35,000 to 55,000 clones, almost 85% seen once. The time point is: peripheral blood 6 weeks after treatment start. This material consisted of PBMCs, taken around atezolizumab (anti-PD-L1) treatment. The source is a man between 60 and 70 years old with urothelial cancer.

This clone occurred once. V gene TRBV25-1 combines with J gene TRBJ1-1; TRBD1 matches at 7 bases. This CDR3 is 13 amino acids long. V was pared by 6 bases and J by 5 bases, with 6 bases of the junction left unmatched. Germline assignment: CDR1 MGHDK and CDR2 SYGVNS. This chain's CDR3 is CASRIQGRTEAFF. The DNA of the CDR3 is TGTGCCAGCAGAATACAGGGGAGGACTGAAGCTTTCTTT.

The chain recombines TRBV5-4 with TRBJ2-3, with 7 bases fitting TRBD2. CDR3 length: 15 residues. Germline CDR1 is SGHNT and CDR2 is YYREEE (reference sequence). V dropped 2 bases and J dropped 2; count of bases not matched to a gene: 5. CDR3 DNA sequence: TGTGCCAGCAGCTTTATAGCGGGTAACACAGATACGCAGTATTTT. Encoded protein: CASSFIAGNTDTQYF.

The chain joins TRBV30 to TRBJ2-5; 12 bases fit TRBD1. The CDR3 is 17 residues long. J gave up 5 bases and V 1 base, and 11 bases lay outside the gene matches. Germline V CDR1 and CDR2: GTSNPN, SVGIG (reference sequence). The CDR3 sequence: CAWSAGQGAVKGETQYF. CDR3 nucleotide sequence: TGTGCCTGGAGTGCGGGACAGGGGGCTGTGAAGGGGGAGACCCAGTACTTC.

CDR3 in amino acids: CASSHGPGHISYEQYF. For the CDR3, the DNA is TGCGCCAGCAGCCATGGCCCGGGACATATCTCCTACGAGCAGTACTTC. The chain joins TRBV4-3 to TRBJ2-7, with D maybe TRBD1 (6 bases). V was clipped by 3 bases and J by 0 bases, with 15 bases between them. The CDR3 covers 16 residues. The germline V gene encodes CDR1 LGHNA and CDR2 YSLEER.

The count of this clone is one. The CDR3 DNA is TGTGCCAGCAGCGGACAGCTGAACACTGAAGCTTTCTTT. This codes for CASSGQLNTEAFF. This chain joins TRBV6-1 and TRBJ1-1; the D gene is possibly TRBD1 (6 bases). V lost 6 bases and J lost 0, with 8 bases in between. Germline V gene lookup returns CDR1 MNHNS and CDR2 SASEGT. The CDR3 runs 13 residues.

The chain couples TRBV6-6 to TRBJ2-7, with a possible D match to TRBD2 (5 bases). Germline V lookup: CDR1 MNHNY, CDR2 SVGAGI (reference sequence). The CDR3 spans 11 residues. V lost 10 bases and J lost 6, with 13 bases in between. The CDR3 protein is CATQRSGEQYF. The CDR3, as DNA: TGTGCCACTCAGAGAAGCGGCGAGCAGTACTTC.

The genes are TRBV10-3 and TRBJ2-3; 10 nucleotides line up with TRBD2. The CDR3 is made up of 14 amino acids. Trimming removed 6 bases from V and 5 bases from J; junction bases left unmatched: 5. Germline loops: CDR1 ENHRY, CDR2 SYGVKD. CDR3 nucleotides: TGTGCCATCAGCCAGCGGGGGGGCGTAGATACGCAGTATTTT. It codes for CAISQRGGVDTQYF.

This chain links TRBV19 with TRBJ1-5, with 8 bases aligning to TRBD1. Looked up from germline, CDR1 is LNHDA and CDR2 is SQIVND (reference sequence). Germline trimming cut 5 bases from V and 6 bases from J; bases unmatched to any gene: 15. The CDR3 loop spans 17 amino acids. DNA for the CDR3: TGTGCCAGTAGTCCAAGGGGGCAGGGGGCGGTCGGTCAGCCCCAGCATTTT. It encodes CASSPRGQGAVGQPQHF.

This chain connects TRBV19 to TRBJ1-2, with D unresolved. Germline CDR1 is LNHDA and CDR2 is SQIVND (reference sequence). The CDR3 is 12 residues long. V lost 10 bases, J lost 4 bases, and 13 bases lay in between. CDR3 sequence (DNA): TGTGCCACAGGAGGCGGTGTCTATGGCTACACCTTC. It codes for CATGGGVYGYTF.

CDR3 DNA: TGTGCCAGCAGTTTGGGCGGAAACACCATATATTTT. This sequence encodes CASSLGGNTIYF. This rearrangement joins TRBV28 to TRBJ1-3; the D is unclear. CDR1 and CDR2 (germline): MDHEN, SYDVKM. This CDR3 region has 12 residues. V lost 3 bases to trimming and J lost 4 bases, with 4 bases between them.

The chain links TRBV7-6 to TRBJ2-2; 10 bases agree with TRBD1. The CDR3 runs 17 residues. CDR1 SGHVS and CDR2 FNYEAQ come from the germline V gene. The V and J ends lost 5 bases and 7 bases, in that order; junction bases with no gene match: 13. As DNA, the CDR3 is TGTGCCAGCAGCCCGACAGGGGGCGCAGATCCGTACGGGGAGCTGTTTTTT. Amino acids: CASSPTGGADPYGELFF.

The sample holds one count of this clone. The chain has TRBV11-3 and TRBJ2-2; 7 bases match TRBD2. Looked up from germline, CDR1 is SGHNT and CDR2 is YENEEA. The J segment lost 4 bases and the V segment lost 1 base, leaving 0 bases of the junction unmatched. The CDR3 is 14 residues long. CDR3 residues: CASSLGGGTGELFF. CDR3 DNA sequence: TGTGCCAGCAGCTTAGGCGGGGGCACCGGGGAGCTGTTTTTT.

V is TRBV25-1 and J is TRBJ2-3; maybe TRBD1 (5 bases). This CDR3 contains 16 residues. Germline V gene sequence: CDR1 MGHDK, CDR2 SYGVNS. Trimming removed 6 bases from V and 5 bases from J, with 21 bases in between. Here the CDR3 DNA reads TGTGCCAGCAGGGGAAGGGGCCAAGGGTACATAGATACGCAGTATTTT. Amino acids: CASRGRGQGYIDTQYF.

This clone was seen a handful of times. The chain joins TRBV5-1 to TRBJ2-1, with TRBD2 matching over 8 bases. The CDR3 loop spans 13 amino acids. Losses at the gene ends were 3 bases for V and 12 bases for J; bases not matched to a gene: 8. CDR1 SGHRS and CDR2 YFSETQ come from the germline V gene. The CDR3 bases are TGCGCCAGCAGCTCGGGACTAGATTCCTTGCAGTTCTTC. This encodes CASSSGLDSLQFF.